Following are 8 T cell receptor beta chains from one sample sequenced in a study of response to subunit inactivated influenza vaccine. TCRdb reprocessed the RT-PCR reads with MiXCR, giving one entry per CDR3 protein. The table includes over 150,000 distinct CDR3 sequences, about an eighth detected once. The starting material was CD8+ T cells sorted from PBMCs, obtained 4 to 6 days after vaccination. Receptors originate from a man in his fifties who received an inactivated influenza vaccine.

The table lists this clonotype with a few counts. The chain joins TRBV6-5 to TRBJ1-1; D is perhaps TRBD1 (6 bases). Looked up from germline, CDR1 is MNHEY and CDR2 is SVGAGI. CDR3 size: 14 residues. Trimming took 0 bases from V and 4 from J, leaving 9 bases between them. The CDR3 sequence: CASSYSAQGTEAFF. The CDR3 DNA is TGTGCCAGCAGTTACTCGGCACAGGGCACTGAAGCTTTCTTT.

This rearrangement joins TRBV7-9 to TRBJ2-7; tentatively, D is TRBD1 or TRBD2 (6 bases each). The V end was cut by 5 bases, the J end by 2 bases, with 10 bases between. The CDR3 loop spans 13 amino acids. Germline CDR1 is SEHNR and CDR2 is FQNEAQ (reference sequence). The CDR3 nucleotides are TGTGCCAGCAGCGGAGGGACAACCTACGAGCAGTACTTC. Protein sequence: CASSGGTTYEQYF.

This chain joins TRBV5-1 and TRBJ2-3, with 10 bases aligning to TRBD2. This CDR3 spans 15 amino acids. CDR1 SGHRS and CDR2 YFSETQ come from the germline V gene. V shed 1 base, J shed 4 bases, and the junction held 3 bases outside the gene matches. CDR3 protein: CASSLSGGASDTQYF. CDR3 bases: TGCGCCAGCAGCTTGAGCGGGGGGGCCTCAGATACGCAGTATTTT.

V usage is TRBV11-2 and J usage is TRBJ2-3; D unresolved. Germline CDR1 reads SGHAT; CDR2 reads FQNNGV. The CDR3 is 13 residues long. The germline V and J ends were trimmed by 4 bases and 2 bases, with 7 bases remaining between them. CDR3 sequence: CASSWAATDTQYF. CDR3 nucleotides: TGTGCCAGCAGCTGGGCCGCCACAGATACGCAGTATTTT.

There are a few counts of this clonotype. This chain links TRBV6-2 or TRBV6-3 with TRBJ2-7; D remains unclear. Germline CDR1 reads MNHEY; CDR2 reads SVGEGT. The length of the CDR3 is 14 residues. Trimming cost V 5 bases and J 5 bases, with 16 bases left between them. The CDR3 region is CASSISPAVDEQYF. CDR3 nucleotides: TGTGCCAGCAGTATTTCGCCTGCGGTTGACGAGCAGTACTTC.

In this sample, this clonotype turned up many times. CDR3 protein: CASSLMLSYNEQFF. DNA for the CDR3: TGTGCCAGCAGTTTAATGTTGTCCTACAATGAGCAGTTCTTC. The chain employs TRBV12-3 or TRBV12-4 and TRBJ2-1; D gene unclear. V was shortened by 2 bases and J by 1 base, with 6 bases between the two germline ends. The CDR3 is 14 residues long.

The V and J genes are TRBV28 and TRBJ2-3; D is possibly TRBD2 (6 bases). This CDR3 comprises 15 residues. Germline V CDR1 and CDR2: MDHEN, SYDVKM. Trimming pared 3 bases from V and 5 bases from J, leaving 15 bases between. CDR3 amino acids: CASSFRAASEDTQYF. CDR3 coding DNA: TGTGCCAGCAGTTTCCGGGCGGCTAGCGAAGATACGCAGTATTTT.

This sequence joins TRBV4-1 and TRBJ1-2, with D possibly TRBD1 on 5 matching bases. The CDR3 sequence is 17 residues long. Germline V lookup: CDR1 MGHRA, CDR2 YSYEKL. The germline V and J ends were trimmed by 0 bases and 1 base, with 15 bases remaining between them. The CDR3 loop is CASSQDEEGTINYGYTF. The DNA for the CDR3 is TGCGCCAGCAGCCAAGATGAGGAGGGGACTATTAACTATGGCTACACCTTC.